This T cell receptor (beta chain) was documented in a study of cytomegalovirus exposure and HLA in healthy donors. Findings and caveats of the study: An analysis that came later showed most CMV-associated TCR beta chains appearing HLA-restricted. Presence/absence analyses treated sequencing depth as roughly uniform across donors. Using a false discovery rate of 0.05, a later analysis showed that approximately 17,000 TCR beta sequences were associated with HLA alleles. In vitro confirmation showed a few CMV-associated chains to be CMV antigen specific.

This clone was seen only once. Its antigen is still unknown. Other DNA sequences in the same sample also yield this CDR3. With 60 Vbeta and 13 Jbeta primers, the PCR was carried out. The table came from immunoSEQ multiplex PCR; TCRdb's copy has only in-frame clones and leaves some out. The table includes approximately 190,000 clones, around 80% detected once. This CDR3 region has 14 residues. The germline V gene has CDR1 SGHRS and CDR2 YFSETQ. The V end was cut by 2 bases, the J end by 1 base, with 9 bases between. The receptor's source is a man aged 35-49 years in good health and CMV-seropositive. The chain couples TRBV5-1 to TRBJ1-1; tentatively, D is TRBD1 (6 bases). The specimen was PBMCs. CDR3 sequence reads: CASSLQGPNTEAFF. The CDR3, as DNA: TGCGCCAGCAGCTTACAGGGCCCGAACACTGAAGCTTTCTTT.